This T cell receptor (beta chain) is drawn from a study of T-cell memory formation after mild COVID-19. The CDR3 covers 15 residues. V was cut by 3 bases and J by 4 bases, with 16 bases left in between. Germline CDR1 and CDR2: KGHSH and LQKENI. TCRdb fed the 5' RACE reads into MiXCR, producing one record per CDR3 protein. The sample contains about 49,000 distinct CDR3 sequences, approximately 7% of which appear only once. Material: PBMCs or a T cell subset sorted from them (not recorded which). The J gene is TRBJ2-7, the V gene TRBV18; unclear D gene. This clonotype was obtained from a man younger than 35 who had mild COVID-19 (a few samples of this study predate the infection). Cell type and time point are not known. The CDR3 spells CASSPARVSEYEQYF. In nucleotides, the CDR3 is TGTGCCAGCTCACCCGCTCGGGTCTCTGAGTACGAGCAGTACTTC. Drawing the rest from reference TRBV18 and TRBJ2-7, the complete variable domain is NAGVMQNPRHLVRRRGQEARLRCSPMKGHSHVYWYRQLPEEGLKFMVYLQKENIIDESGMPKERFSAEFPKEGPSILRIQQVVRGDSAAYFCASSPARVSEYEQYFGPGTRLTVT.